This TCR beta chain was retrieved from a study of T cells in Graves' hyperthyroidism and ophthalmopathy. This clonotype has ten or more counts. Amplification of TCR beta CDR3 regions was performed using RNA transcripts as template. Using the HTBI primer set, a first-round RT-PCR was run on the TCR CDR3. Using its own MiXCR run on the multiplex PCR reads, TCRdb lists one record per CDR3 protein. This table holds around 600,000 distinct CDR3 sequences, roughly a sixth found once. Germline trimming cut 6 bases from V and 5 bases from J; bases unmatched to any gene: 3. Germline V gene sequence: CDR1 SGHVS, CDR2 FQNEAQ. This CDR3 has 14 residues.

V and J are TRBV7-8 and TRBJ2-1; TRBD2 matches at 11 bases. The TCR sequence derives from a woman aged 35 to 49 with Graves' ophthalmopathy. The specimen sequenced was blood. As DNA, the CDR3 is TGTGCCAGCAGAGGACTAGCGGGCGACAATGAGCAGTTCTTC. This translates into CASRGLAGDNEQFF. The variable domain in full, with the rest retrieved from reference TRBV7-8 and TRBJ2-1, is GAGVSQSPRYKVAKRGQDVALRCDPISGHVSLFWYQQALGQGPEFLTYFQNEAQLDKSGLPSDRFFAERPEGSVSTLKIQRTQQEDSAVYLCASRGLAGDNEQFFGPGTRLTVL.